The source of this TCR beta chain is a study of blood T cell repertoires in COVID-19. The wider study: The origin of the acute and convalescent COVID-19 samples was the United States, Italy and Spain. T cells, B-cell-depleted T cells, or PBMCs provided the cDNA or gDNA that served as material.

In the original processing: Estimation of nucleated cell counts was performed using reference gene primer amplification. Profiling relied on immunoSEQ multiplex PCR, and the TCRdb table lists in-frame clones only, not all of them. For V, J and clone size, that table is used; D and trimming come from the DNA. This table has about 88,000 clones, about 70% appearing once. The sample taken for sequencing was peripheral blood. This TCR came from a woman in her sixties in a cohort sampled during active or convalescent COVID-19.

The CDR3 region has the DNA TGCGCCAGCAGCTCGGGACAGGGGGCGCCCACCGGGGAGCTGTTTTTT. Amino acids: CASSSGQGAPTGELFF. The chain carries TRBV5-1 and TRBJ2-2; TRBD1 matches 12 bases. Per germline, CDR1 SGHRS and CDR2 YFSETQ. CDR3 length: 16 residues. V lost 3 bases to trimming and J lost 4 bases; unmatched junction nucleotides: 4.